This T cell receptor beta chain was sequenced for a study of blood T cell repertoires in COVID-19. Looking at the study overall: COVID-19 samples collected from the United States, Italy and Spain covered acute and convalescent phases. PBMCs, B-cell-depleted T cells, or T cells provided the cDNA or gDNA that made up the material.

Authors' methods: Counts of nucleated cells, estimated from reference gene primer amplification, were obtained. Assay: immunoSEQ multiplex PCR; the TCRdb copy retains only in-frame clones and omits some. That table furnishes V, J and clone size, whereas the DNA furnished D and trimming. The repertoire holds some 80,000 clones, with under 90% as singletons. The TCR originated in a human donor in a cohort sampled during active COVID-19. The sequencing sample was made of peripheral blood.

The CDR3 nucleotides are TGCGCCAGCAGCCAAGAAGCATGGGGGCTGAGCACAGATACGCAGTATTTT. This gives the protein CASSQEAWGLSTDTQYF. This chain links TRBV4-3 with TRBJ2-3, with TRBD1 as a possible D gene (6 bases). Deletions cut 0 bases from V and 0 bases from J, with 13 bases between. CDR1 and CDR2 (germline): LGHNA, YSLEER. This CDR3 is built from 17 residues.